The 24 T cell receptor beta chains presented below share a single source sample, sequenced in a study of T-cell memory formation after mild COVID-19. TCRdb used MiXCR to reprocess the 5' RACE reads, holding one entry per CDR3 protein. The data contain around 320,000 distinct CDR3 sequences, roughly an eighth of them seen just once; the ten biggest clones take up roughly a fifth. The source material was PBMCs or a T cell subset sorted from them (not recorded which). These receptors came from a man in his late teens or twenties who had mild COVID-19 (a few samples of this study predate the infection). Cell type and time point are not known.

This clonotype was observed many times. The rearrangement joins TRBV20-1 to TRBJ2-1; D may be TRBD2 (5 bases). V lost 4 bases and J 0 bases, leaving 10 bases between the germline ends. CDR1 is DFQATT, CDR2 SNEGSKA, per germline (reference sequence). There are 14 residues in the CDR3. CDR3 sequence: CSAIGESSYNEQFF. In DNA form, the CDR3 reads TGCAGTGCTATCGGGGAGAGCTCCTACAATGAGCAGTTCTTC.

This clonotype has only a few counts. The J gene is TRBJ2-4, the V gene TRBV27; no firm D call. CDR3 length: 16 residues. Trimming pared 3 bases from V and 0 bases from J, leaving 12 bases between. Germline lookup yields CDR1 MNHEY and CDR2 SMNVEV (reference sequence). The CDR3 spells CASSLWLTLAKNIQYF. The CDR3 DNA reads TGTGCCAGCAGTTTGTGGCTTACCTTAGCCAAAAACATTCAGTACTTC.

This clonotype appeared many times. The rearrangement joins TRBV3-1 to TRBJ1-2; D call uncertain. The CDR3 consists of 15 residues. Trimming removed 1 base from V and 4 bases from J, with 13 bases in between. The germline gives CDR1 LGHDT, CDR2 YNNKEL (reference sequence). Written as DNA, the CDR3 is TGTGCCAGCAGCCAAGGGAGAGCTAAGCCCTATGGCTACACCTTC. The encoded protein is CASSQGRAKPYGYTF.

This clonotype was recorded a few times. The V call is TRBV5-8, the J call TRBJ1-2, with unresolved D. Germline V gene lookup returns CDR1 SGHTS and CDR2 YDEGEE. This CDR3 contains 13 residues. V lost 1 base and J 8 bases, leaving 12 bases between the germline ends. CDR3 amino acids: CASSLSTLRGYTF. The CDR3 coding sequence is TGTGCCAGCAGCTTGTCGACCCTTAGGGGCTACACCTTC.

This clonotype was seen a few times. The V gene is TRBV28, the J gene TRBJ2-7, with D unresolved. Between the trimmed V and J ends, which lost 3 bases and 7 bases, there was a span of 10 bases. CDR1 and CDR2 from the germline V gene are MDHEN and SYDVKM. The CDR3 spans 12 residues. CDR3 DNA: TGTGCCAGCAGTTTGATGGGGAAAGAGCAGTACGTC. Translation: CASSLMGKEQYV.

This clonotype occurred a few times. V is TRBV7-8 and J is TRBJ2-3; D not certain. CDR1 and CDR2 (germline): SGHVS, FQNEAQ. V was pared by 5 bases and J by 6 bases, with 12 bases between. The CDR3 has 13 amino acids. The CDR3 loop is CASSPEGRDTQYF. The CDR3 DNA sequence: TGTGCCAGCAGCCCAGAAGGTCGGGATACGCAGTATTTT.

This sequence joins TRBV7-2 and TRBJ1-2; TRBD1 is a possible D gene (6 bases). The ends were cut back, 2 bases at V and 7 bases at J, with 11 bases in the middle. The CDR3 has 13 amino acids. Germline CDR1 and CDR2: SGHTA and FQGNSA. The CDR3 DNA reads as TGTGCCAGCAGCTTAAGGGGGGTCCGTGGCTACACCTTC. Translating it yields CASSLRGVRGYTF.

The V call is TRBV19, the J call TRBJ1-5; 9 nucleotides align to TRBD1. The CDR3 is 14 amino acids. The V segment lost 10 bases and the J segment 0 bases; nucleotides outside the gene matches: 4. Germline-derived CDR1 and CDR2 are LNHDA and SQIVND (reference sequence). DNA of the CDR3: TGTGCCACCTCGACAGGGGGTAGCAATCAGCCCCAGCATTTT. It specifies CATSTGGSNQPQHF.

Written as DNA, the CDR3 is TGCAGTGCTCAGGGCGGACTAGCTTACAATGAGCAGTTCTTC. Encoded protein: CSAQGGLAYNEQFF. This sequence joins TRBV20-1 and TRBJ2-1; 8 bases match TRBD2. The ends lost 5 bases at V and 4 bases at J; junction bases unmatched: 7. Germline V lookup: CDR1 DFQATT, CDR2 SNEGSKA (reference sequence). This CDR3 is 14 amino acids long.

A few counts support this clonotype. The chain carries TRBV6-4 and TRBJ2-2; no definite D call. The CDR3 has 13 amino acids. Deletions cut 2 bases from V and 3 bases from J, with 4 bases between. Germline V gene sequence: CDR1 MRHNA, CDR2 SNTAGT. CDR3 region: CASSDGYTGELFF. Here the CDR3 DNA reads TGTGCCAGCAGTGACGGATACACCGGGGAGCTGTTTTTT.

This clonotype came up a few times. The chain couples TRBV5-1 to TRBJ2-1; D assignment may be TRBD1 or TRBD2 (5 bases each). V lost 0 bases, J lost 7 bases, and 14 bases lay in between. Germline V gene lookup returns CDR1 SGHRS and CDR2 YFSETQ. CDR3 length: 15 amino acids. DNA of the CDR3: TGCGCCAGCAGCTTGGGGGCAGCGTGGGGGAATGAGCAGTTCTTC. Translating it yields CASSLGAAWGNEQFF.

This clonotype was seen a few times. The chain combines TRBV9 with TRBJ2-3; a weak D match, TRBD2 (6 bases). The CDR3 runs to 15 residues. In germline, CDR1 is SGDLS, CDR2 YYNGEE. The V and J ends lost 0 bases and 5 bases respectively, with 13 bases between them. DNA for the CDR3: TGTGCCAGCAGCGTAGTTCCCGGGGGAGGAGATACGCAGTATTTT. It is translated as CASSVVPGGGDTQYF.

The chain's CDR3 is CATSDNTLSYDTQYF. In DNA, the CDR3 is TGTGCCACCAGTGATAATACACTCAGTTATGATACGCAGTATTTT. This rearrangement joins TRBV24-1 to TRBJ2-3; D gene uncertain. The length of the CDR3 is 15 residues. Germline CDR1 reads KGHDR; CDR2 reads SFDVKD. Trimming removed 3 bases at V and 6 bases at J, with 15 bases between.

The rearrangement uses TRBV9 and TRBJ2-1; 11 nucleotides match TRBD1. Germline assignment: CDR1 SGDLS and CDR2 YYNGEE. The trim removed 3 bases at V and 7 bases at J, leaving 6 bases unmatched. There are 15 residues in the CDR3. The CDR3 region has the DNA TGTGCCAGCAGCGACGGGGGGACAGGGGGTAATGAGCAGTTCTTC. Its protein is CASSDGGTGGNEQFF.

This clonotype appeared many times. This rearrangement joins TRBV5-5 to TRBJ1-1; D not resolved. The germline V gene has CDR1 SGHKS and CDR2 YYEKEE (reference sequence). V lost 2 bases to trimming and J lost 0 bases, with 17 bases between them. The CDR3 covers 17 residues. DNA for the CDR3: TGTGCCAGCAGCTTACCCGGCGGAGTCAGGATGAACACTGAAGCTTTCTTT. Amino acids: CASSLPGGVRMNTEAFF.

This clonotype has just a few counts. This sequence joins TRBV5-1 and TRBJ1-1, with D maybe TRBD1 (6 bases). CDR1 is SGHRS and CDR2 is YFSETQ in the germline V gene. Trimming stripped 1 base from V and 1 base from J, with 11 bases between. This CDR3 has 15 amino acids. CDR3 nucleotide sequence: TGCGCCAGCAGCTTGTGGGGGGGCGCGAACACTGAAGCTTTCTTT. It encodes CASSLWGGANTEAFF.

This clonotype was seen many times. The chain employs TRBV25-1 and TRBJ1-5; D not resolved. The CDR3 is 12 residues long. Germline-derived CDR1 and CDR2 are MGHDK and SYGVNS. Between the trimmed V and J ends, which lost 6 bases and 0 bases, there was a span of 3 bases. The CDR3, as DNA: TGTGCCAGCAGGGGTAGCAATCAGCCCCAGCATTTT. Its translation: CASRGSNQPQHF.

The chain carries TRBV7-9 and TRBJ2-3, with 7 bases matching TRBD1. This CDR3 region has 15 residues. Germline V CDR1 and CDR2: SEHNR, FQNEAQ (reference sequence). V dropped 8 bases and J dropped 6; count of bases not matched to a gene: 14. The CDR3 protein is CASLKGAGGRDTQYF. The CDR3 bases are TGTGCCAGCCTAAAGGGGGCCGGCGGACGTGATACGCAGTATTTT.

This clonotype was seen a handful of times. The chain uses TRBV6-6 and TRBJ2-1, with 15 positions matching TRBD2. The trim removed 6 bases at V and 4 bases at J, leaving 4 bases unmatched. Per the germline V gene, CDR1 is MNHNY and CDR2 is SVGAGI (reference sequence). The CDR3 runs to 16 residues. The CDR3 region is CASRNGLAGGYNEQFF. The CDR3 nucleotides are TGTGCCAGCAGAAATGGACTAGCGGGGGGGTACAATGAGCAGTTCTTC.

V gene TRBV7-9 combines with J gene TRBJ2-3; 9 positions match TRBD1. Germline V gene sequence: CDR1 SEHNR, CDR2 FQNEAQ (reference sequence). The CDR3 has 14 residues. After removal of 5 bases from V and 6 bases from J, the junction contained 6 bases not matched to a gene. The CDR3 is CASSRGQGWDTQYF. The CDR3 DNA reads TGTGCCAGCAGCCGTGGACAGGGGTGGGATACGCAGTATTTT.

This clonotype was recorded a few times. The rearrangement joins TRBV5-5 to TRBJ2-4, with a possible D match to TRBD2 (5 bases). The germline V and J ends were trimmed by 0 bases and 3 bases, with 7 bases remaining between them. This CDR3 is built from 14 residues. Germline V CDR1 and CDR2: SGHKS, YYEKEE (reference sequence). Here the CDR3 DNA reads TGTGCCAGCAGCTTGGGGGAGCTCAAAAACATTCAGTACTTC. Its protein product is CASSLGELKNIQYF.

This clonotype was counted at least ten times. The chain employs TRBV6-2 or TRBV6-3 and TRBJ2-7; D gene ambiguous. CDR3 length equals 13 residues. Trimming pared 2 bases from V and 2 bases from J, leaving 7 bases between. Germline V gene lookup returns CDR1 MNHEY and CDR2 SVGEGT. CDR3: CASSYGLTYEQYF. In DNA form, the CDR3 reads TGTGCCAGCAGTTACGGGCTAACCTACGAGCAGTACTTC.

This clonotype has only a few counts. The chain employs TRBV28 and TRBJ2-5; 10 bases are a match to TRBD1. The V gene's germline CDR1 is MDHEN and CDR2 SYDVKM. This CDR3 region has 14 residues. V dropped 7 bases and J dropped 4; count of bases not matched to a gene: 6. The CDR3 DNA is TGTGCCAGCAAATGGACAGGGGGAGGAGAGACCCAGTACTTC. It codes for CASKWTGGGETQYF.

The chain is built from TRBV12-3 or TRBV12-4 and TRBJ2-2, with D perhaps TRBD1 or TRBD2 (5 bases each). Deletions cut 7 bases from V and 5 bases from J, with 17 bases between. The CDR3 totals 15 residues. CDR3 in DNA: TGTGCCAGCACCCCCCGGTCAGGGAGAACCGGGGAGCTGTTTTTT. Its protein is CASTPRSGRTGELFF.